This T cell receptor (beta chain) was identified during a study of T cell responses to AZD1222 COVID-19 vaccine. Germline values: CDR1 SGHRS, CDR2 YFSETQ. This CDR3 has 16 amino acids. The V segment lost 4 bases and the J segment 1 base; nucleotides outside the gene matches: 4. With regard to this clone: Its cognate antigen is unknown.

Profiling relied on immunoSEQ multiplex PCR, and the TCRdb table lists in-frame clones only, not all of them. Here the sample spans 150,000 to 200,000 clones, more than 80% being singletons. Points from the study as a whole: Most donors were white British, females outnumbered males, and clonal diversity was possibly underestimated.

The gene calls are TRBV5-1 and TRBJ2-2, with 10 bases fitting TRBD1. The receptor was isolated from an adult in good health. Material: peripheral blood, obtained on day 0 of AZD1222 vaccination. The CDR3 region is CASSPWTGGNTGELFF. The CDR3 DNA reads TGCGCCAGCAGCCCCTGGACAGGGGGGAACACCGGGGAGCTGTTTTTT.